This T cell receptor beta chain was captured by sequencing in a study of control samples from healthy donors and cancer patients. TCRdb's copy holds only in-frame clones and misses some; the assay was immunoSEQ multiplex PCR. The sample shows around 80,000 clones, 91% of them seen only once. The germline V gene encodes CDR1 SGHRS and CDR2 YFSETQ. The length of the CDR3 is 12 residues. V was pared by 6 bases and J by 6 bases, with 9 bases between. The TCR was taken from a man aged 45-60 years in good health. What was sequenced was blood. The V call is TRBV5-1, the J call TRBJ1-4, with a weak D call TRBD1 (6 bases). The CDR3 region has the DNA TGCGCCAGCACTTCAGGGGATGAAAAACTGTTTTTT. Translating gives CASTSGDEKLFF.